This T cell receptor (beta chain) was recovered during a study of T cell responses to AZD1222 COVID-19 vaccine. Here immunoSEQ multiplex PCR was the method, and the copy in TCRdb shows in-frame clones only, minus some. The sample lists fewer than 85,000 clones, approximately 90% occurring once. V was pared by 2 bases and J by 3 bases, with 10 bases between. CDR1 and CDR2 (germline): MGHDK, SYGVNS. The CDR3 runs to 14 residues. This specimen was peripheral blood, taken 28 days after the second AZD1222 dose. This TCR derives from an adult who received the AZD1222 COVID-19 vaccine. V and J are TRBV25-1 and TRBJ1-1; D is uncertain. DNA of the CDR3: TGTGCCAGCAGTGAAGGTAGCCCCTACACTGAAGCTTTCTTT. It yields the protein CASSEGSPYTEAFF.